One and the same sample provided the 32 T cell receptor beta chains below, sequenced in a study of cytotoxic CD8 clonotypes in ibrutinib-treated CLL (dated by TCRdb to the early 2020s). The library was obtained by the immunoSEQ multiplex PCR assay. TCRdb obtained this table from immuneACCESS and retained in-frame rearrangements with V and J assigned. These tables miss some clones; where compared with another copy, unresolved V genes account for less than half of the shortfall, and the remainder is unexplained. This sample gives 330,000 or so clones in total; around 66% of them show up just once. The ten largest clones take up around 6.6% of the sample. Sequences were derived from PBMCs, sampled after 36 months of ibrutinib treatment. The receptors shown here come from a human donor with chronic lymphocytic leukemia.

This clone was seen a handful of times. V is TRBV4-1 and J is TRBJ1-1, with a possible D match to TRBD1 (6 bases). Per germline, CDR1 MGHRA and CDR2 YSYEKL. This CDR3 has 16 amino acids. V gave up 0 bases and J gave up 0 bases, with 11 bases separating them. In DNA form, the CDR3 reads TGCGCCAGCAGCCAAGAGAATGGACAGATGAACACTGAAGCTTTCTTT. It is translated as CASSQENGQMNTEAFF.

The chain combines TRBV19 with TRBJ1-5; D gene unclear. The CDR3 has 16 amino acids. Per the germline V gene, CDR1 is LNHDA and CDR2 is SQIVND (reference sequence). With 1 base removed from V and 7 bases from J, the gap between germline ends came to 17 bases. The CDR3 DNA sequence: TGTGCCAGTAGTATAGTAGCACAAGGACCCCGGCAGCCCCAGCATTTT. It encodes CASSIVAQGPRQPQHF. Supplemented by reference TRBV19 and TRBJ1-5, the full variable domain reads DGGITQSPKYLFRKEGQNVTLSCEQNLNHDAMYWYRQDPGQGLRLIYYSQIVNDFQKGDIAEGYSVSREKKESFPLTVTSAQKNPTAFYLCASSIVAQGPRQPQHFGDGTRLSIL.

The CDR3 is CASSPRPDRATGELFF. The CDR3 DNA sequence: TGTGCCAGCAGTCCAAGACCCGACAGGGCGACCGGGGAGCTGTTTTTT. The rearrangement joins TRBV2 to TRBJ2-2; 7 nucleotides match TRBD1. The CDR3 has 16 residues. The junction had 11 bases not matched to a gene; V was cut back by 5 bases and J by 5 bases. CDR1 is SNHLY, CDR2 FYNNEI, per germline.

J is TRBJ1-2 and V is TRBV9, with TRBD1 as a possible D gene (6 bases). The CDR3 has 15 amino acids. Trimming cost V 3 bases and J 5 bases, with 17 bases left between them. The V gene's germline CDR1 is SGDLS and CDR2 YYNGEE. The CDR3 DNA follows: TGTGCCAGCAGCGCCCGGATGGTCCAGGGGTATGGCTACACCTTC. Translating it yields CASSARMVQGYGYTF.

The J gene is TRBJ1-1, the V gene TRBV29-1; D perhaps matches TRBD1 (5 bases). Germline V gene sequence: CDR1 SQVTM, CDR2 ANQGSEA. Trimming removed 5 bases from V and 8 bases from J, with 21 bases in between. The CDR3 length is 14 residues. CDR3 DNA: TGCAGCGTTTTCCAGGGCCCTATTTTAACCGAAGCTTTCTTT. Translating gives CSVFQGPILTEAFF.

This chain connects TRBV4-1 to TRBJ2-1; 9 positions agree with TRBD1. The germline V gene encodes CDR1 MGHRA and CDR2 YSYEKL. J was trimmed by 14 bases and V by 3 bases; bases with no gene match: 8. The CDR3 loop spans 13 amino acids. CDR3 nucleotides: TGCGCCAGCAGCCACCCGCGGACAGGGGATAAGTTCTTC. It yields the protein CASSHPRTGDKFF.

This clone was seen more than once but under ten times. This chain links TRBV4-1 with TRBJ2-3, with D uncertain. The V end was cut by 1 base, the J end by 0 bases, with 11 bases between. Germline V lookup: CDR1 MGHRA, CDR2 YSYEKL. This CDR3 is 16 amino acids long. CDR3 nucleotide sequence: TGCGCCAGCAGCCAAGTTTGGCTTTCTAGCACAGATACGCAGTATTTT. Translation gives CASSQVWLSSTDTQYF.

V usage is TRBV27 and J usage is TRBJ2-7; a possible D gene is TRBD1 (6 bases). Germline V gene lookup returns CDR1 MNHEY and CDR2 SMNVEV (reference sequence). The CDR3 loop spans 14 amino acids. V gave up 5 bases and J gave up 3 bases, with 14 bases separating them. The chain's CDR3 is CASSQTGWNYEQYF. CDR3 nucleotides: TGTGCCAGCAGTCAGACAGGATGGAACTACGAGCAGTACTTC.

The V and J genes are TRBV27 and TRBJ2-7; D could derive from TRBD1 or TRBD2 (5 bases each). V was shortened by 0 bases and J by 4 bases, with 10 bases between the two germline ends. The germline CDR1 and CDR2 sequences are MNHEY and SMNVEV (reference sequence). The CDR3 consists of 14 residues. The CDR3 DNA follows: TGTGCCAGCAGTTTATCCCTGGGACGGTACGAGCAGTACTTC. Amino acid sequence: CASSLSLGRYEQYF.

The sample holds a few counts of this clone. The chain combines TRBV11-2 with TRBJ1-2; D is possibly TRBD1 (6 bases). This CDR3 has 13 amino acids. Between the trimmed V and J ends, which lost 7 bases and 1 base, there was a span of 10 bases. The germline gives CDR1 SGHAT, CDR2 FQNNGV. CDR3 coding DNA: TGTGCCAGCACCGTAGGGGGTAACTATGGCTACACCTTC. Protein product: CASTVGGNYGYTF.

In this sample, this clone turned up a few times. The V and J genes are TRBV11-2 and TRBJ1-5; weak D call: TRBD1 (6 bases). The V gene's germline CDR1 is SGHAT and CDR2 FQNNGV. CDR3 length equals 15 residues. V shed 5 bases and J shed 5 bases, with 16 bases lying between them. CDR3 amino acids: CASSPLGGTDQPQHF. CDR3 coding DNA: TGTGCCAGCAGCCCCCTAGGGGGAACGGATCAGCCCCAGCATTTT. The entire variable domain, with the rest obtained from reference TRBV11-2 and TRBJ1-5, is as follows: EAGVAQSPRYKIIEKRQSVAFWCNPISGHATLYWYQQILGQGPKLLIQFQNNGVVDDSQLPKDRFSAERLKGVDSTLKIQPAKLEDSAVYLCASSPLGGTDQPQHFGDGTRLSIL.

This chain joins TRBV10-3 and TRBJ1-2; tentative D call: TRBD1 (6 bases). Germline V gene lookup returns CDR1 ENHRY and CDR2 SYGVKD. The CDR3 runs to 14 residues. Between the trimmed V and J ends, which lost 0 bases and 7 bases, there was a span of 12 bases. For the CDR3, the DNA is TGTGCCATCAGTGAGTCTCCCTCAGGGGTTGGCTACACCTTC. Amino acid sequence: CAISESPSGVGYTF.

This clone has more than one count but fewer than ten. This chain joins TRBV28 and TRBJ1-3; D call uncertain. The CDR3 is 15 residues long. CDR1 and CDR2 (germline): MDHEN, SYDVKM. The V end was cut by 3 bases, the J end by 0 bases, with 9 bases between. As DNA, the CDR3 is TGTGCCAGCAGTTTGGGCATGAGCTCTGGAAACACCATATATTTT. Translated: CASSLGMSSGNTIYF.

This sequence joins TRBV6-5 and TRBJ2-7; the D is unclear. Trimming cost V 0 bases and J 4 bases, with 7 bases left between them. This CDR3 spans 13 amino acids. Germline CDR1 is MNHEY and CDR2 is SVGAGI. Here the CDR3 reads CASSYSLQYEQYF. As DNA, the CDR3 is TGTGCCAGCAGTTACTCGCTACAATACGAGCAGTACTTC.

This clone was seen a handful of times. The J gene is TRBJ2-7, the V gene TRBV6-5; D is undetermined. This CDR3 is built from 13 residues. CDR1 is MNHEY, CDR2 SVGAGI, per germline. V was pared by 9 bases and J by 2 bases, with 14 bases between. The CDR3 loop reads CASRSYQAYEQYF. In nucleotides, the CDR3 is TGTGCCAGTAGGAGTTATCAGGCCTACGAGCAGTACTTC.

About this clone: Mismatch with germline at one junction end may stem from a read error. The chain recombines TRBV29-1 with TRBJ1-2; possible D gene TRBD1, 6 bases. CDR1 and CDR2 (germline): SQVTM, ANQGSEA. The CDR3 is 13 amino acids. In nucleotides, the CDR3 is TGCAGCGTTGAAGACCCAGGGGTCTCTAGGCTACCCTTC. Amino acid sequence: CSVEDPGVSRLPF.

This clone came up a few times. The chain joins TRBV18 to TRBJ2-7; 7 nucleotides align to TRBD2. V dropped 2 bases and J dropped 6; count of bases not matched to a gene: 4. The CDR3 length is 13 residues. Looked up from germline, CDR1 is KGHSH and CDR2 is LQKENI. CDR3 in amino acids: CASSPGGVREQYF. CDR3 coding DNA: TGTGCCAGCTCACCAGGGGGGGTACGCGAGCAGTACTTC.

CDR3 region: CASRRDRGGNTIYF. CDR3 nucleotide sequence: TGTGCCAGCAGACGTGACAGGGGTGGAAACACCATATATTTT. This sequence joins TRBV5-4 and TRBJ1-3; 8 positions agree with TRBD1. Germline-derived CDR1 and CDR2 are SGHNT and YYREEE (reference sequence). V trimming: 5 bases; J trimming: 3 bases; junction bases outside the gene matches: 4. CDR3 length equals 14 residues.

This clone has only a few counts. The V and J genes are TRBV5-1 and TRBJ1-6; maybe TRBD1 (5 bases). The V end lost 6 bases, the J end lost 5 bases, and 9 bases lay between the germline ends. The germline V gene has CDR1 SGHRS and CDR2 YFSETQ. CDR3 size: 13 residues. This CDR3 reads CASKGVNNSPLHF. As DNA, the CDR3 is TGCGCCAGCAAAGGGGTTAATAATTCACCCCTCCACTTT. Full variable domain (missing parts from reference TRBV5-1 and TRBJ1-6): KAGVTQTPRYLIKTRGQQVTLSCSPISGHRSVSWYQQTPGQGLQFLFEYFSETQRNKGNFPGRFSGRQFSNSRSEMNVSTLELGDSALYLCASKGVNNSPLHFGNGTRLTVT.

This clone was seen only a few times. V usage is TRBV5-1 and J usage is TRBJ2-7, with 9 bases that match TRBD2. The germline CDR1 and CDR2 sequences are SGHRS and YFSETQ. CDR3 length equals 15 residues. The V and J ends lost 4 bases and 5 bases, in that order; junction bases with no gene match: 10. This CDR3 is CASSTLAGAGHEQYF. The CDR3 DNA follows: TGCGCCAGCAGCACGTTAGCGGGAGCGGGCCACGAGCAGTACTTC.

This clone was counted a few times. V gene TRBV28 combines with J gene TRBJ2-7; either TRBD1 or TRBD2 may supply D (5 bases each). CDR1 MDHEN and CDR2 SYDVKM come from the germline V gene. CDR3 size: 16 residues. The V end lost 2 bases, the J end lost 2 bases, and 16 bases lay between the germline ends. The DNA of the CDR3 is TGTGCCAGCAGTTTACCGGGACCTCTGAGGCCCTACGAGCAGTACTTC. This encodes CASSLPGPLRPYEQYF.

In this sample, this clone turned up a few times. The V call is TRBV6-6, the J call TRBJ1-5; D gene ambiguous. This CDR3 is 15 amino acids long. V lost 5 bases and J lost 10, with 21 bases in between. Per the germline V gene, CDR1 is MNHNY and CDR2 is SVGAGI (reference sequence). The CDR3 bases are TGTGCCAGCAGTCGCTTGGACGGGGTCGGGAATCCCCAGCATTTT. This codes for CASSRLDGVGNPQHF.

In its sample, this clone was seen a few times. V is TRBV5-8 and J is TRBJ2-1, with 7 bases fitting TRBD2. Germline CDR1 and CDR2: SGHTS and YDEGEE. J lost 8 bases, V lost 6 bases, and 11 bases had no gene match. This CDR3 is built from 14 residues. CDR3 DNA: TGTGCCAGCACCTCGGGAGGCCCTCCGGATGAGCAGTTCTTC. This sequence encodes CASTSGGPPDEQFF. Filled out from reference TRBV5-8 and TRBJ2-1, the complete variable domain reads EAGVTQSPTHLIKTRGQQATLRCSPISGHTSVYWYQQALGLGLQFLLWYDEGEERNRGNFPPRFSGRQFPNYSSELNVNALELEDSALYLCASTSGGPPDEQFFGPGTRLTVL.

The DNA of the CDR3 is TGTGCCACCGGGGGGACAGTAGGCGTCAATGAGCAGTTCTTC. Its translation is CATGGTVGVNEQFF. The rearrangement uses TRBV15 and TRBJ2-1; possibly TRBD1 for D (7 bases). V was pared by 8 bases and J by 6 bases, with 17 bases between. The CDR3 sequence is 14 residues long. Germline CDR1 reads LNHNV; CDR2 reads YYDKDF (reference sequence).

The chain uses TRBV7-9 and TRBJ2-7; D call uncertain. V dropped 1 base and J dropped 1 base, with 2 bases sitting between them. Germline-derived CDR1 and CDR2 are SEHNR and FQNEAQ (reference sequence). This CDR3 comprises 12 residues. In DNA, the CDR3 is TGTGCCAGCAGCTTAGTTTCCTACGAGCAGTACTTC. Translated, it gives CASSLVSYEQYF.

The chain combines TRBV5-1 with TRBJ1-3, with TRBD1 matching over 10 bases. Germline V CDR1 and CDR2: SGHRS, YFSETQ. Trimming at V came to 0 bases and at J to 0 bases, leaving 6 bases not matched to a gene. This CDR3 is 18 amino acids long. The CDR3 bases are TGCGCCAGCAGCTTGGCAGGGACAGGGGATAACTCTGGAAACACCATATATTTT. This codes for CASSLAGTGDNSGNTIYF.

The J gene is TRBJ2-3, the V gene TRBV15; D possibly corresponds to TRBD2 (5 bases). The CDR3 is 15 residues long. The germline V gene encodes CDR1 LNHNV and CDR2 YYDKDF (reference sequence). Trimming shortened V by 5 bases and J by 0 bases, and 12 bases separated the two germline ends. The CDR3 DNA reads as TGTGCCACCAGCTTCTTAACGGGGAGCACAGATACGCAGTATTTT. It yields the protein CATSFLTGSTDTQYF.

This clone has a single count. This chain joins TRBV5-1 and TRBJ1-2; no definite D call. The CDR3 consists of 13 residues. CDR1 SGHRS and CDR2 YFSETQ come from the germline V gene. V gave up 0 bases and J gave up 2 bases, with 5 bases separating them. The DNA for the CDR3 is TGCGCCAGCAGCTTGGATCGAAACTATGGCTACACCTTC. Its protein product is CASSLDRNYGYTF. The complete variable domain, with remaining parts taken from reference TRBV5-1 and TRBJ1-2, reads KAGVTQTPRYLIKTRGQQVTLSCSPISGHRSVSWYQQTPGQGLQFLFEYFSETQRNKGNFPGRFSGRQFSNSRSEMNVSTLELGDSALYLCASSLDRNYGYTFGSGTRLTVV.

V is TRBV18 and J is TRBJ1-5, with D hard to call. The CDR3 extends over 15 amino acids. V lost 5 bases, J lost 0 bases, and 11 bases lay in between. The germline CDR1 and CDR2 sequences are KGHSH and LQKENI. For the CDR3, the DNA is TGTGCCAGCTCAGCTAACGCTAATAGCAATCAGCCCCAGCATTTT. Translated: CASSANANSNQPQHF.

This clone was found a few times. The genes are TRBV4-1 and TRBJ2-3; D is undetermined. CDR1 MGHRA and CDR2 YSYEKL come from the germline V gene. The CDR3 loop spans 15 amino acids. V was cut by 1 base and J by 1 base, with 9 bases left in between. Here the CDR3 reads CASSQGPVGTDTQYF. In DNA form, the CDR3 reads TGCGCCAGCAGCCAAGGGCCCGTCGGCACAGATACGCAGTATTTT.

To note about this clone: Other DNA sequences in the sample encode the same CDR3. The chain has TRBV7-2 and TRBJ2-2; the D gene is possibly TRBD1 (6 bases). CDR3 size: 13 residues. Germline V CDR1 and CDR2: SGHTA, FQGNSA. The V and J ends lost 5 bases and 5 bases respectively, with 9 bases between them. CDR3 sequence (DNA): TGTGCCAGCAGCCGCAGGGGAACCGGGGAGCTGTTTTTT. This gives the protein CASSRRGTGELFF.

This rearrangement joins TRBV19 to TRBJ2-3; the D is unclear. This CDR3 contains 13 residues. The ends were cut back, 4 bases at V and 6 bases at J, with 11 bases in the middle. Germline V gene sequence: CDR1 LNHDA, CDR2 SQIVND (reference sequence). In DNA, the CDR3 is TGTGCCAGTAGTAGAGGCCCCGGGGATACGCAGTATTTT. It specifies CASSRGPGDTQYF.